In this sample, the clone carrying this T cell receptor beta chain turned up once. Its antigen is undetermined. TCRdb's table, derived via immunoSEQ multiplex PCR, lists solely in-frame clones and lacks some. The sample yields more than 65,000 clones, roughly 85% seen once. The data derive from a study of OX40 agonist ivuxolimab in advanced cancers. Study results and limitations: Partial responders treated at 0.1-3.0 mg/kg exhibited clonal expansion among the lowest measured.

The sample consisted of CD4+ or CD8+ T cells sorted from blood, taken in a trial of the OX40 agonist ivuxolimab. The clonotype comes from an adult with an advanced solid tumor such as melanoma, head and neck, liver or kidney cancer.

The CDR3 loop reads CASSLLGQGLGQQYF. DNA of the CDR3: TGTGCCAGCAGCTTACTGGGACAGGGCCTTGGCCAGCAGTACTTC. This chain joins TRBV11-2 and TRBJ2-7; TRBD1 matches at 9 bases. The junction had 10 bases not matched to a gene; V was cut back by 2 bases and J by 8 bases. Per the germline V gene, CDR1 is SGHAT and CDR2 is FQNNGV. The length of the CDR3 is 15 residues.